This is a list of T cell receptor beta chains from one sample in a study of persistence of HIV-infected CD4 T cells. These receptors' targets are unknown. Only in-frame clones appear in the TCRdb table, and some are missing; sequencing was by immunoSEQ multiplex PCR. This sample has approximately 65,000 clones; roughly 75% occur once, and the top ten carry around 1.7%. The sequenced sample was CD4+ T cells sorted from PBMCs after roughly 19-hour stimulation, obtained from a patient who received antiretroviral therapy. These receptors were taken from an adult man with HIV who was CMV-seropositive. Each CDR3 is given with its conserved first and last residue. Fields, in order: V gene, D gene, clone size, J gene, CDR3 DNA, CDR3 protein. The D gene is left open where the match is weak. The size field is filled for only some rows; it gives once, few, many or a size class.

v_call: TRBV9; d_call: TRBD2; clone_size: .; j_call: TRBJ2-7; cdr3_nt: TGTGCCAGCAGCGTAGATGGCGGGGGGGCCCACGAGCAGTACTTC; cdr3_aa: CASSVDGGGAHEQYF
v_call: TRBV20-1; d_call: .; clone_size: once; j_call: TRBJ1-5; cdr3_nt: TGCAGTGCTAGTTGGGGGGAGCCTAATCAGCCCCAGCATTTT; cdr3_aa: CSASWGEPNQPQHF
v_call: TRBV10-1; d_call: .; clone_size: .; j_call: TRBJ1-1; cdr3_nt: TGCGCCAGCAGAAAGGACGGTCGGAGCGCTGAAGCTTTCTTT; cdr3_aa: CASRKDGRSAEAFF
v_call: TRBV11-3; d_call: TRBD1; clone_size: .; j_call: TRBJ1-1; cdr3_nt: TGTGCCAGCAGCCCGGGACAGGGCGAGAACACTGAAGCTTTCTTT; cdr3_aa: CASSPGQGENTEAFF
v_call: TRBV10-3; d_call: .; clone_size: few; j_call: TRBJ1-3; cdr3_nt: TGTGCCACCTGGGACATCTCTGGAAACACCATATATTTT; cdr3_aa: CATWDISGNTIYF
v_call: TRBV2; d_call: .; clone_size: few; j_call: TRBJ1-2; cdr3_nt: TGTGCCAGCAGTGTAGTAGGGAGGGAAGGCTACACCTTC; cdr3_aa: CASSVVGREGYTF
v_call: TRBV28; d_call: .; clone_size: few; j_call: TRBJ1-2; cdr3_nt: TGTGCCAGTCACCGTGGGGCTAACTATGGCTACACCTTC; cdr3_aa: CASHRGANYGYTF
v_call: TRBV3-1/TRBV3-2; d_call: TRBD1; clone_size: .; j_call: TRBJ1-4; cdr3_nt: TGTGCCACAGGGGGCGTAAATGAAAAACTGTTTTTT; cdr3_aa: CATGGVNEKLFF
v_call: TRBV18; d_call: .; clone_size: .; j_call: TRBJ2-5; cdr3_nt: TGTGCCAGCTCACCAGTAGGTGGGTCCGGAGAGACCCAGTACTTC; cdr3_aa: CASSPVGGSGETQYF
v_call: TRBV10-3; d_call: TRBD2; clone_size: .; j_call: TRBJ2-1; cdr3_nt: TGTGCCATCACTGCTAGCGGGGGGCTCAATGAGCAGTTCTTC; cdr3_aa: CAITASGGLNEQFF
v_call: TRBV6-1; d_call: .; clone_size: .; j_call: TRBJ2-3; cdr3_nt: TGTGCCAGCAGTGGCTACCGGGACACAGCCACAGATACGCAGTATTTT; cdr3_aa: CASSGYRDTATDTQYF
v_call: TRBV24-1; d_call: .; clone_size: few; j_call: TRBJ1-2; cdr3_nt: TGTGCCACCAGGAAAGGGGGAGCCTATGGCTACACCTTC; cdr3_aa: CATRKGGAYGYTF
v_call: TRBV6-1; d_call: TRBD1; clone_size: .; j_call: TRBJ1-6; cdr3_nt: TGTGCCAGCAGTGATAGACAGGGGGTGGACGTGAGGAATTCACCCCTCCACTTT; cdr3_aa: CASSDRQGVDVRNSPLHF
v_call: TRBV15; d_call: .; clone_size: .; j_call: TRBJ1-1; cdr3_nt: TGTGCCACCAGCAGAGACCAGGGGAACACTGAAGCTTTCTTT; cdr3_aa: CATSRDQGNTEAFF
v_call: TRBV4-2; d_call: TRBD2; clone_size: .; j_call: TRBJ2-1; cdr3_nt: TGTGCCAGCAGCCAAGGGGCTAGCGGGGGACCTTACAATGAGCAGTTCTTC; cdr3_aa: CASSQGASGGPYNEQFF
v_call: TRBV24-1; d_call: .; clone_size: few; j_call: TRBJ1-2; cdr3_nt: TGTGCCACCAGTGACCCAACAGCAAACTATGGCTACACCTTC; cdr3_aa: CATSDPTANYGYTF
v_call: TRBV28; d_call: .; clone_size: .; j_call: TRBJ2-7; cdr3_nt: TGTGCCAGCAGAGCAGGTTACTACGAGCAGTACTTC; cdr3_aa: CASRAGYYEQYF
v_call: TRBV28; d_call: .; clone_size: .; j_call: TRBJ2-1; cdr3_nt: TGTGCCAGCAGTCGTACGACGGGCCTCAATGAGCAGTTCTTC; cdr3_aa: CASSRTTGLNEQFF
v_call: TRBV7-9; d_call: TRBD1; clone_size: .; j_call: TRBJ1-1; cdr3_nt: TGTGCCAGCAGCCCCGTGGAGGGGGCTTTGGCTGAAGCTTTCTTT; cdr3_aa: CASSPVEGALAEAFF
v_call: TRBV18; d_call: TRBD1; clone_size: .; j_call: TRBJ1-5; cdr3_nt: TGTGCCAGCTCAGTTACTCAGGGGGCTGGCAATCAGCCCCAGCATTTT; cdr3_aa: CASSVTQGAGNQPQHF
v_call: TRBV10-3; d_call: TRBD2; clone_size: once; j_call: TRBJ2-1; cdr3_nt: TGTGCCATCAGTGCTCGGGTCGCTAGCGGGGACAATGAGCAGTTCTTC; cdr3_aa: CAISARVASGDNEQFF
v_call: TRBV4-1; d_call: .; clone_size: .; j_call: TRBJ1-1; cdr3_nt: TGCGCCAGCAGCCAAGATGTTCAGGGGATCTTGAGCACTGAAGCTTTCTTT; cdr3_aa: CASSQDVQGILSTEAFF
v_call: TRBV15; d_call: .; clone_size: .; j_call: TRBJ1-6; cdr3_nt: TGTGCCACCAGCAGAGATACGGAATCACCCCTCCACTTT; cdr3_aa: CATSRDTESPLHF
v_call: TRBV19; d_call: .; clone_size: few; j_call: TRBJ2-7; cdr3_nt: TGTGCCAGTACCGCAAAGTTTCCCCGGTACGAGCAGTACTTC; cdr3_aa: CASTAKFPRYEQYF
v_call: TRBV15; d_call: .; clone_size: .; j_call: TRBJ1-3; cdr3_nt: TGTGCCACCAGCAGAGAGAAGGTCGGTGGAAACACCATATATTTT; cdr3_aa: CATSREKVGGNTIYF
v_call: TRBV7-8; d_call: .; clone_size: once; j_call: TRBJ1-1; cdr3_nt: TGTGCCAGCAGCTTAGCGGACTACATGAACACTGAAGCTTTCTTT; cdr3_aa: CASSLADYMNTEAFF
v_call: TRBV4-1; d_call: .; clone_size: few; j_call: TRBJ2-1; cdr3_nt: TGCGCCAGCAGCCAAGGAAGGAGGAATGAGCAGTTCTTC; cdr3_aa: CASSQGRRNEQFF
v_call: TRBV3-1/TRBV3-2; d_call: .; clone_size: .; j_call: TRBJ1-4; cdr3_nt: TGTGCCAGCAGCCAAGAGGTCAGGTTCGGTGAAAAACTGTTTTTT; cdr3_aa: CASSQEVRFGEKLFF
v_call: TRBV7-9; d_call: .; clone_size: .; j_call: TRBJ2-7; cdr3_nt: TGTGCCAGCAGCGGGTCTTCCGCGGAGAGATTC; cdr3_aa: CASSGSSAERF
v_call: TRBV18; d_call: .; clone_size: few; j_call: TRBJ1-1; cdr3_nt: TGTGCCAGCTCACCAGTGACAGGTTTGAACACTGAAGCTTTCTTT; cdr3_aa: CASSPVTGLNTEAFF
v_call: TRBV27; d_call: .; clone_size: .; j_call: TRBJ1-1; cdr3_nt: TGTGCCACCTCCGGGAGGGGGAGAGCTTTCTTT; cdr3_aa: CATSGRGRAFF
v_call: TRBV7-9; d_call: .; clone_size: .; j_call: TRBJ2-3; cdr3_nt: TGTGCCAGCAGCTTAGAAGCAACAGATACGCAGTATTTT; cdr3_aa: CASSLEATDTQYF
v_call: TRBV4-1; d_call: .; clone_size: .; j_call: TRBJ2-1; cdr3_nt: TGCGCCAGCAGCCAAGAAGGGACAAGATACAATGAGCAGTTCTTC; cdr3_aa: CASSQEGTRYNEQFF
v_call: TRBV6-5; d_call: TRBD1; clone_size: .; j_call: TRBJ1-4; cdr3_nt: TGTGCCAGCAGTCGGGGACAGGGGTTCGAAAAACTGTTTTTT; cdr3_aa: CASSRGQGFEKLFF
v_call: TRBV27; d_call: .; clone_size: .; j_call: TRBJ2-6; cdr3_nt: TGTGCCAGCAGCCCAGAGGGTTACTCTGGGGCCAACGTCCTGACTTTC; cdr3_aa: CASSPEGYSGANVLTF
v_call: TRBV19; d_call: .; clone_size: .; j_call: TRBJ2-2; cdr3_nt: TGTGCCAGTAGTTGGTCGACCGGGGAGCTGTTTTTT; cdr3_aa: CASSWSTGELFF
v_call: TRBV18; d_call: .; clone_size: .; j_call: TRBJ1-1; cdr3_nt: TGTGCCAGCTCACCACTGGGGGGGATGAACACTGAAGCTTTCTTT; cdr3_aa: CASSPLGGMNTEAFF
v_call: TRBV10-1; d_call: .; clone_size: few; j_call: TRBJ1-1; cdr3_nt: TGCGCCAGCAGTTCAGGGTGGGTCACTGAAGCTTTCTTT; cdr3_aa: CASSSGWVTEAFF
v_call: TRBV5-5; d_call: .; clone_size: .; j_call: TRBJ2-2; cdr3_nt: TGTGCCAGCAGCCCATTATTACACGGGGGAAGAGGCACCGGGGAGCTGTTTTTT; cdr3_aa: CASSPLLHGGRGTGELFF
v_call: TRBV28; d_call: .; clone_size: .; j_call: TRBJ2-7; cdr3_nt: TGTGCCAGCAGTTTAAGACAGTACGAGCAGTACTTC; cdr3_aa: CASSLRQYEQYF
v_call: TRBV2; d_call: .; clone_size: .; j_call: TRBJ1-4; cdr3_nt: TGTGCCAGCAGGTCGGGAGGGGTCGATGAAAAACTGTTTTTT; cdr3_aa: CASRSGGVDEKLFF